This T cell receptor beta chain was profiled in a study of blood T cell repertoires in COVID-19. This CDR3 comprises 16 residues. V gave up 0 bases and J gave up 7 bases, with 19 bases separating them. Germline CDR1 SGHRS, CDR2 YFSETQ. The repertoire was sequenced with immunoSEQ multiplex PCR; TCRdb's copy has only in-frame clones and lacks some. Of under 300,000 clones listed, approximately 82% were seen once; the top ten hold approximately 2%. The rearrangement uses TRBV5-1 and TRBJ1-2, with D maybe TRBD1 (5 bases). Sequencing used peripheral blood. The source of this sequence is a man aged 30-40 years who had recovered from COVID-19. DNA of the CDR3: TGCGCCAGCAGCTTGGCCAGGGAACCATCATCGGGTGGCTACACCTTC. Translating gives CASSLAREPSSGGYTF.